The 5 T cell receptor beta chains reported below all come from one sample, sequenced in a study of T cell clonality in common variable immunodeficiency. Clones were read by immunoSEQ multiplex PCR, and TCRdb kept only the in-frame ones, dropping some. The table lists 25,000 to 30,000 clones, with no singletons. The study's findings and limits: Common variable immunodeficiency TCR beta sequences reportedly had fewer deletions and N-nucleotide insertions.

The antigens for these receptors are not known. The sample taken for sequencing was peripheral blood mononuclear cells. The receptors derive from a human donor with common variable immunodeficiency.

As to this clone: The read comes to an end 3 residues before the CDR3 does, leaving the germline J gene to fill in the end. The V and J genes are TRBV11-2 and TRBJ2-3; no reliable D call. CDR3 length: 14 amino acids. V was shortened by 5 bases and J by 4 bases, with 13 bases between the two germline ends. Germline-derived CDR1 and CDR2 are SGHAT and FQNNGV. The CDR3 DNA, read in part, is TGTGCCAGCAGCCCAACAGTAGGGTCAGATACG. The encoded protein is CASSPTVGSDT. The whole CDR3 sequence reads CASSPTVGSDTQYF.

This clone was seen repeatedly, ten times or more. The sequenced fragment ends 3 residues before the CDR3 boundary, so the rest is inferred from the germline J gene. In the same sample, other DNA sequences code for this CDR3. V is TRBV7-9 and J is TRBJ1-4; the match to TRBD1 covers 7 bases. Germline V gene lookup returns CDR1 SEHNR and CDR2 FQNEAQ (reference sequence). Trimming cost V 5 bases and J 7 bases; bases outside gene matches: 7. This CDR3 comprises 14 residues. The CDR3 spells CASSLTGTGEKLFF. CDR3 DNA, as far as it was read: TGTGCCAGCAGCCTGACAGGGACGGGTGAAAAA.

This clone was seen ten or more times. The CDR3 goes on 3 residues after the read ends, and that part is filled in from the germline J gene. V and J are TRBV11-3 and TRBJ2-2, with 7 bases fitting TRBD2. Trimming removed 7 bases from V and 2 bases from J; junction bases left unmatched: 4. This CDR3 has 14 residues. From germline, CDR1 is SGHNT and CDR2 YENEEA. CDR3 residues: CASKGGSNTGELFF. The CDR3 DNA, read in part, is TGTGCCAGCAAAGGCGGGAGTAACACCGGGGAG.

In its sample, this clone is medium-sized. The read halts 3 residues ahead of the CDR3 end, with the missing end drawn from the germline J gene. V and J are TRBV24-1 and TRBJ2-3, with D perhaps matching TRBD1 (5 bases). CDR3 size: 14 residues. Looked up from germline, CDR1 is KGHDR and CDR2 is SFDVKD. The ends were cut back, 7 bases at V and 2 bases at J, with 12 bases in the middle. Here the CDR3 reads CATSHQGATDTQYF. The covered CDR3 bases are TGTGCCACCAGCCATCAGGGTGCCACAGATACG.

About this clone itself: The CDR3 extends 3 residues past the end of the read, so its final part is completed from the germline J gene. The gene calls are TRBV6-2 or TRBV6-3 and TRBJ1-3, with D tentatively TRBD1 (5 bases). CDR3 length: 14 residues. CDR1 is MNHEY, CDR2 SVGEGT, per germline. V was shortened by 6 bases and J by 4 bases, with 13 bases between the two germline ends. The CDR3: CASRRQYGGNTIYF. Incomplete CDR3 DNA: TGTGCCAGCAGGAGACAGTACGGCGGAAACACC.